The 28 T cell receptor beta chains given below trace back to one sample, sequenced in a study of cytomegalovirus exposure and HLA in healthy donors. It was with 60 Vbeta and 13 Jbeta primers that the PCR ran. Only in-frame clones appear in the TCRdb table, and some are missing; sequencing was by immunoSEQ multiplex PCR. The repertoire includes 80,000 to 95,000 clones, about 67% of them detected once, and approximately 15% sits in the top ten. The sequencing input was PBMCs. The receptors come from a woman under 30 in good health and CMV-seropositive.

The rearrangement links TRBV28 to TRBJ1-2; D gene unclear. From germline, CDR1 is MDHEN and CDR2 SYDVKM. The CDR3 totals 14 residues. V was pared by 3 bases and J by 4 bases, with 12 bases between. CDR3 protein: CASSFGQVGYGYTF. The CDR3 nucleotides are TGTGCCAGCAGTTTTGGGCAGGTTGGCTATGGCTACACCTTC.

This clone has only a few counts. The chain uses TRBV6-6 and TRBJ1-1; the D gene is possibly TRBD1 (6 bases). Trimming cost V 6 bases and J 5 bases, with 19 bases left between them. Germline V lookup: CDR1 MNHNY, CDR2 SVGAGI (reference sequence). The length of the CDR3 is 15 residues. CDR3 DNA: TGTGCCAGCAGGGCCCGACAGGAACGGCTGACTGAAGCTTTCTTT. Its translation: CASRARQERLTEAFF.

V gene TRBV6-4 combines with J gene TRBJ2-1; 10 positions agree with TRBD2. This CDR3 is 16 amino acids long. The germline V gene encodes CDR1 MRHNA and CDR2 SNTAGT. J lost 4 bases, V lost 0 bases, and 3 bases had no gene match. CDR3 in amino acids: CASSDSRTSGYNEQFF. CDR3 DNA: TGTGCCAGCAGTGACTCACGGACTAGCGGATACAATGAGCAGTTCTTC.

The CDR3, as DNA: TGTGCCAGCAGCTTATCAGCAGGGATGAAGATTGTAAACTATGGCTACACCTTC. It translates to CASSLSAGMKIVNYGYTF. The rearrangement uses TRBV7-9 and TRBJ1-2; perhaps TRBD1 as D (5 bases). The V gene's germline CDR1 is SEHNR and CDR2 FQNEAQ (reference sequence). This CDR3 comprises 18 residues. With 2 bases removed from V and 2 bases from J, the gap between germline ends came to 21 bases.

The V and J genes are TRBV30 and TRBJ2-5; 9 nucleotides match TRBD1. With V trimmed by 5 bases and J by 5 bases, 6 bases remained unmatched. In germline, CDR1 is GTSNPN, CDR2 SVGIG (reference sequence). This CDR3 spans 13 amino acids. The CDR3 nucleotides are TGTGCCTGGGCGGGACAGGGATCGGAGACCCAGTACTTC. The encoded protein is CAWAGQGSETQYF.

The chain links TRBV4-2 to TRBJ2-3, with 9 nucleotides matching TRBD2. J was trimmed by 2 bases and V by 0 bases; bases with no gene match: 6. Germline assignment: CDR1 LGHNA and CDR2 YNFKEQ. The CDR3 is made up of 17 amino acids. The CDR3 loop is CASSQDFLAGTTDTQYF. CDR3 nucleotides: TGTGCCAGCAGCCAAGATTTTCTAGCGGGAACCACAGATACGCAGTATTTT.

The CDR3: CASSQKISGGADEQFF. The CDR3, as DNA: TGCGCCAGCAGCCAAAAAATTAGCGGGGGGGCGGATGAGCAGTTCTTC. This chain uses TRBV4-1 with TRBJ2-1, with 11 positions matching TRBD2. This CDR3 is built from 16 residues. Trimming at V came to 2 bases and at J to 8 bases, leaving 8 bases not matched to a gene. Germline V lookup: CDR1 MGHRA, CDR2 YSYEKL.

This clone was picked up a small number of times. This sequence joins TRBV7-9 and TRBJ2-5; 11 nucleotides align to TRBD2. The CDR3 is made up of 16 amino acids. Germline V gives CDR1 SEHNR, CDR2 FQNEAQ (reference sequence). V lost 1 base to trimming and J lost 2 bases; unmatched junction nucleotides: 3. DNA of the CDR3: TGTGCCAGCAGCTTAGAACTAGCGGGAGCTCAAGAGACCCAGTACTTC. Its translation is CASSLELAGAQETQYF.

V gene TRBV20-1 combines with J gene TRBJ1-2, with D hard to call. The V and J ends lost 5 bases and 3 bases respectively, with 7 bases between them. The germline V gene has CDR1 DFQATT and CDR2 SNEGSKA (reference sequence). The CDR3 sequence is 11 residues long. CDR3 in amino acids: CSAPGDYGYTF. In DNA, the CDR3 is TGCAGTGCTCCCGGGGACTATGGCTACACCTTC.

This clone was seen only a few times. The CDR3: CASSQDSPGTGILKNIQYF. The CDR3 DNA reads TGCGCCAGCAGCCAAGATTCTCCCGGGACAGGGATACTCAAAAACATTCAGTACTTC. The rearrangement joins TRBV4-1 to TRBJ2-4; 9 bases map to TRBD1. Germline CDR1 MGHRA, CDR2 YSYEKL. CDR3 length: 19 residues. Trimming cost V 0 bases and J 3 bases; bases outside gene matches: 12.

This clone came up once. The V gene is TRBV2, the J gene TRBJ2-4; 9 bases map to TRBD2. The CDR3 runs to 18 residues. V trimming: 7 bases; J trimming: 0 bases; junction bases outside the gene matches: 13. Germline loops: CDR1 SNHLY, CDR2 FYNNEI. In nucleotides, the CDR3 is TGTGCCAGCAATGGTAAGCGGGAGGCGTCTCGAGCCAAAAACATTCAGTACTTC. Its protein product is CASNGKREASRAKNIQYF.

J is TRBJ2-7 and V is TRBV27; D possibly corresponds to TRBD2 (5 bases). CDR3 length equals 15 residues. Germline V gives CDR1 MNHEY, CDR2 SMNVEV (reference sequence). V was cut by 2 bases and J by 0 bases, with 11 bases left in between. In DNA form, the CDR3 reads TGTGCCAGCAGTTTAACGGACTCACCCTCCTACGAGCAGTACTTC. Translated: CASSLTDSPSYEQYF.

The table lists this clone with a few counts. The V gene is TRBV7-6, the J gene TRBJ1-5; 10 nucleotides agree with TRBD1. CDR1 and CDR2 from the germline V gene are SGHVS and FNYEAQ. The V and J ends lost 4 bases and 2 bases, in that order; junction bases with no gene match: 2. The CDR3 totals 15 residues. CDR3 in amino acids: CASSSGQGGNQPQHF. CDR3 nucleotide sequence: TGTGCCAGCAGCTCTGGACAGGGGGGCAATCAGCCCCAGCATTTT. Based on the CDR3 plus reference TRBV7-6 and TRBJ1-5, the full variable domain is GAGVSQSPRYKVTKRGQDVALRCDPISGHVSLYWYRQALGQGPEFLTYFNYEAQQDKSGLPNDRFSAERPEGSISTLTIQRTEQRDSAMYRCASSSGQGGNQPQHFGDGTRLSIL.

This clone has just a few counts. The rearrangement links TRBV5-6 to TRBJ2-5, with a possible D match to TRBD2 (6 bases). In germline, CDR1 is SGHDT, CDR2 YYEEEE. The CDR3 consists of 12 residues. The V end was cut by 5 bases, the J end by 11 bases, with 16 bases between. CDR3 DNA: TGTGCCAGCAGTCGACCCTCTCGGGAGCAGTACTTC. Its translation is CASSRPSREQYF.

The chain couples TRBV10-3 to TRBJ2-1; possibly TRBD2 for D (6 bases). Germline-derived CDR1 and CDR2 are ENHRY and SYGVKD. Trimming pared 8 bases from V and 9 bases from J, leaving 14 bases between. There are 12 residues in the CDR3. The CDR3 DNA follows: TGTGCCATCCGGGGCTCCGGGGGTGAGCAGTTCTTC. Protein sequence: CAIRGSGGEQFF.

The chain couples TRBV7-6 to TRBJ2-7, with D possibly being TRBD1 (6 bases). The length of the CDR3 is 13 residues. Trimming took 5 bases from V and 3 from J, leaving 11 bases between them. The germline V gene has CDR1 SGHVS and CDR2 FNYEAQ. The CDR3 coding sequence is TGTGCCAGCAGCCGAACAGGGATCTACGAGCAGTACTTC. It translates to CASSRTGIYEQYF.

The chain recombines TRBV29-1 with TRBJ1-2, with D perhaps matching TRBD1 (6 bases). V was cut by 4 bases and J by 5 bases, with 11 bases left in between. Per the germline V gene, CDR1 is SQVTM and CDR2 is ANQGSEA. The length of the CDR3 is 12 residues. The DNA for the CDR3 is TGCAGCGTTGGACAGGAAGGGTATGGCTACACCTTC. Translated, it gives CSVGQEGYGYTF.

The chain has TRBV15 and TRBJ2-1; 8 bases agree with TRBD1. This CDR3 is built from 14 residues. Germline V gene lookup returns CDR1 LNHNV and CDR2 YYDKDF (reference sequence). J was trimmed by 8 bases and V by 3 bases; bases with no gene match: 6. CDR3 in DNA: TGTGCCACCAGCAGGGACAGGGTAGGCGATGAGCAGTTCTTC. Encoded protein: CATSRDRVGDEQFF.

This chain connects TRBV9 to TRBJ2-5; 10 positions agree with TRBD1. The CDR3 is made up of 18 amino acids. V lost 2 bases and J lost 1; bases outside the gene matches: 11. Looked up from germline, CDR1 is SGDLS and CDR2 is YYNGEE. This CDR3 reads CASSVGTGVSMGQETQYF. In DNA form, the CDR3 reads TGTGCCAGCAGCGTTGGGACAGGGGTTTCGATGGGCCAAGAGACCCAGTACTTC.

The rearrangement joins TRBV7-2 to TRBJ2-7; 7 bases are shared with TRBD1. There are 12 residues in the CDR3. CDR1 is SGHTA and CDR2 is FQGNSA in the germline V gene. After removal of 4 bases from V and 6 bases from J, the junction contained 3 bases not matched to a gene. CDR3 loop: CASSWTGSEQYF. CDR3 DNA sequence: TGTGCCAGCAGCTGGACAGGTAGCGAGCAGTACTTC. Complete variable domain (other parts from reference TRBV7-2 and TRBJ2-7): GAGVSQSPSNKVTEKGKDVELRCDPISGHTALYWYRQSLGQGLEFLIYFQGNSAPDKSGLPSDRFSAERTGGSVSTLTIQRTQQEDSAVYLCASSWTGSEQYFGPGTRLTVT.

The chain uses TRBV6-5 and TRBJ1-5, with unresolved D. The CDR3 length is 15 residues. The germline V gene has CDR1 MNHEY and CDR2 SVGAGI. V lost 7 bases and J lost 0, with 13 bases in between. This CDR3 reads CASNNRVNSNQPQHF. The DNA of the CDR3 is TGTGCCAGCAACAACAGAGTCAATAGCAATCAGCCCCAGCATTTT.

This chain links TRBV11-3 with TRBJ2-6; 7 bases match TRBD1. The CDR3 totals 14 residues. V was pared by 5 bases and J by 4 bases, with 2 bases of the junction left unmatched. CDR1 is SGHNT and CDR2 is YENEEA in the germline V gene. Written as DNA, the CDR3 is TGTGCCAGCAGCAAGGGGGCCGGGGCCAACGTCCTGACTTTC. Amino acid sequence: CASSKGAGANVLTF.

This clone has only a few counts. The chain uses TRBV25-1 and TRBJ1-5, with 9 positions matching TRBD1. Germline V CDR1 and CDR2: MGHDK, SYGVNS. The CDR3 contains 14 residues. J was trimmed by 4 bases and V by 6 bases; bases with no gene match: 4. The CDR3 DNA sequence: TGTGCCAGCAGCGGCGGGACAGGGAATCAGCCCCAGCATTTT. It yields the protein CASSGGTGNQPQHF.

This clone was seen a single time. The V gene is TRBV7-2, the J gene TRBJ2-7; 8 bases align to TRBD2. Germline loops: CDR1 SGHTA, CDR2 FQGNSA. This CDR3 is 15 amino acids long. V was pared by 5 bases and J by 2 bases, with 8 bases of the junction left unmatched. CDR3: CASSLSGAAAYEQYF. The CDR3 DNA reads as TGTGCCAGCAGCCTTAGCGGGGCGGCCGCCTACGAGCAGTACTTC.

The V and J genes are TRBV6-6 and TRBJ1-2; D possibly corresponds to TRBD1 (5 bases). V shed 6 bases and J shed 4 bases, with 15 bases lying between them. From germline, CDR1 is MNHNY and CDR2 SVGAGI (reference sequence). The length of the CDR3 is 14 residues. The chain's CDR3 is CASSPSGPLYGYTF. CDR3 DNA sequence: TGTGCCAGCAGCCCATCAGGGCCCCTCTATGGCTACACCTTC.

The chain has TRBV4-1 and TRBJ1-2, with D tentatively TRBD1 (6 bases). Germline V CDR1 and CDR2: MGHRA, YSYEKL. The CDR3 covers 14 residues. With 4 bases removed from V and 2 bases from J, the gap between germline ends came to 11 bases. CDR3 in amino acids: CASSPGAGNYGYTF. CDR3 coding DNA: TGCGCCAGCAGCCCAGGGGCAGGGAACTATGGCTACACCTTC.

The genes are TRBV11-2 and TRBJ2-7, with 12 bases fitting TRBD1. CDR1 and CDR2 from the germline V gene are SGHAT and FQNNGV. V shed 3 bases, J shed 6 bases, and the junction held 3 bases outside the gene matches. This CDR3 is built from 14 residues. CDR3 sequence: CASSLGTGGREQYF. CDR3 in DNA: TGTGCCAGCAGCTTGGGGACAGGGGGCCGCGAGCAGTACTTC.

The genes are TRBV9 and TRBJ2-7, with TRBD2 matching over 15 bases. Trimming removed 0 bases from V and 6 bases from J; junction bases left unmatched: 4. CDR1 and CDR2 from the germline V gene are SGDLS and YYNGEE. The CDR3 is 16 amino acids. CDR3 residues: CASSVGTSGRAVEQYF. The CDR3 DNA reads TGTGCCAGCAGCGTAGGGACTAGCGGGAGGGCTGTCGAGCAGTACTTC.